One T cell receptor beta chain is described in this entry. The antigen is unknown. The data were taken from a study of OX40 agonist ivuxolimab in advanced cancers. Study details: In this trial design, patients received ivuxolimab intravenously at 0.01 to 10 mg/kg every 2 weeks. The study, taken as a whole, reports: At 0.1 to 3.0 mg/kg and by week 6, CD4+ and CD8+ T cells in the blood had expanded clonally.

Sequencing was performed with immunoSEQ multiplex PCR; in TCRdb, only in-frame clones are kept and a portion is missing. The sample contains 35,000 to 50,000 clones, approximately 83% of which appear only once. The CDR3 sequence is 14 residues long. The V and J ends lost 5 bases and 2 bases, in that order; junction bases with no gene match: 5. The germline gives CDR1 MNHEY, CDR2 SVGAGI. The chain uses TRBV6-5 and TRBJ2-7; TRBD1 matches at 8 bases. The receptor was isolated from an adult with an advanced solid tumor such as melanoma, head and neck, liver or kidney cancer. The input for sequencing was CD4+ or CD8+ T cells sorted from blood, taken in a trial of the OX40 agonist ivuxolimab. CDR3: CASSTTGDPYEQYF. The CDR3, as DNA: TGTGCCAGCAGTACGACAGGGGACCCCTACGAGCAGTACTTC.